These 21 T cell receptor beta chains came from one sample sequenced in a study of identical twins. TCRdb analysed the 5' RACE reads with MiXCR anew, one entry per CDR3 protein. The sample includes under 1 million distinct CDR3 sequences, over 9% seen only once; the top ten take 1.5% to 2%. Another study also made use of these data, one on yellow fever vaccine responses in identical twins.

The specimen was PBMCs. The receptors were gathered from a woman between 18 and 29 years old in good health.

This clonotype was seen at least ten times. CDR3 amino acids: CASSYSQSSGNTIYF. CDR3 DNA sequence: TGTGCCAGCAGTTACTCACAGAGCTCTGGAAACACCATATATTTT. This chain connects TRBV6-5 to TRBJ1-3; unclear D gene. Germline V gene sequence: CDR1 MNHEY, CDR2 SVGAGI. V was cut by 0 bases and J by 0 bases, with 6 bases left in between. The CDR3 loop spans 15 amino acids.

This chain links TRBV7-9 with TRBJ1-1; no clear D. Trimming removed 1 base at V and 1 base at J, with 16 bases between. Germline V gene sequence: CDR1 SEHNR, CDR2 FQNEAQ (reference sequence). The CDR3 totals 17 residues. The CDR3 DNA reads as TGTGCCAGCAGCTTAGGGGGTCGGCGAGTGGCGAACACTGAAGCTTTCTTT. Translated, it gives CASSLGGRRVANTEAFF.

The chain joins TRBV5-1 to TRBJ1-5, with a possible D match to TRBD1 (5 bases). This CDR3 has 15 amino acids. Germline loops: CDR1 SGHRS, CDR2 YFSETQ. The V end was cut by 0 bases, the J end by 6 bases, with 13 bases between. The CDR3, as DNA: TGCGCCAGCAGCTTGGCCGGGGCAGAGGGTCAGCCCCAGCATTTT. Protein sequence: CASSLAGAEGQPQHF. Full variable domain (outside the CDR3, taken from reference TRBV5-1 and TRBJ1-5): KAGVTQTPRYLIKTRGQQVTLSCSPISGHRSVSWYQQTPGQGLQFLFEYFSETQRNKGNFPGRFSGRQFSNSRSEMNVSTLELGDSALYLCASSLAGAEGQPQHFGDGTRLSIL.

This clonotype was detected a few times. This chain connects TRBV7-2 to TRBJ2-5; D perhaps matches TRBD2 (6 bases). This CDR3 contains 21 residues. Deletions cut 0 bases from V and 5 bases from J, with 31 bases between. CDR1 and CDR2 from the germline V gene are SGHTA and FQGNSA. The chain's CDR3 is CASSLALASEGTQVAEETQYF. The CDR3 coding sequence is TGTGCCAGCAGCTTAGCGCTGGCTAGCGAGGGGACTCAAGTTGCGGAGGAGACCCAGTACTTC.

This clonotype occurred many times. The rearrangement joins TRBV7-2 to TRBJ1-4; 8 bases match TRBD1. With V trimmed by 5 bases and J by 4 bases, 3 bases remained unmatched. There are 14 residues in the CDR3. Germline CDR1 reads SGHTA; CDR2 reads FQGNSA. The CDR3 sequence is CASSQTGVNEKLFF. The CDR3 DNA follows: TGTGCCAGCAGCCAGACAGGGGTTAATGAAAAACTGTTTTTT. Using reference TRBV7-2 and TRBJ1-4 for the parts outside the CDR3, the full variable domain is GAGVSQSPSNKVTEKGKDVELRCDPISGHTALYWYRQSLGQGLEFLIYFQGNSAPDKSGLPSDRFSAERTGGSVSTLTIQRTQQEDSAVYLCASSQTGVNEKLFFGSGTQLSVL.

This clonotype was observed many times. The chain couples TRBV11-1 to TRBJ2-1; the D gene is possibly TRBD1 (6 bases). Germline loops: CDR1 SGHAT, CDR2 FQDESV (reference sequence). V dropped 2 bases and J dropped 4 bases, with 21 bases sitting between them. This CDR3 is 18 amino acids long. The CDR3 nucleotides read TGTGCCAGCAGCTTAACCAAAATTCGGCCAGGGGAGTACAATGAGCAGTTCTTC. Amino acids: CASSLTKIRPGEYNEQFF.

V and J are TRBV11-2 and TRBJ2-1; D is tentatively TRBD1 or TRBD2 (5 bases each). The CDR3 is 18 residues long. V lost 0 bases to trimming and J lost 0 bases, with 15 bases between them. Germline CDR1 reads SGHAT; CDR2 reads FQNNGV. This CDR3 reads CASSLDPGWGTSYNEQFF. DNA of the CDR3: TGTGCCAGCAGCTTAGATCCAGGTTGGGGGACCTCCTACAATGAGCAGTTCTTC.

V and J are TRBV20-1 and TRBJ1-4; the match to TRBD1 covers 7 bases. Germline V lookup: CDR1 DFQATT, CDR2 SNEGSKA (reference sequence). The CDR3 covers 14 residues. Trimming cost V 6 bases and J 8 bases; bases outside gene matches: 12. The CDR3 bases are TGCAGTGCCCCAGAAGACAGGGACGGAGAAAAACTGTTTTTT. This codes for CSAPEDRDGEKLFF.

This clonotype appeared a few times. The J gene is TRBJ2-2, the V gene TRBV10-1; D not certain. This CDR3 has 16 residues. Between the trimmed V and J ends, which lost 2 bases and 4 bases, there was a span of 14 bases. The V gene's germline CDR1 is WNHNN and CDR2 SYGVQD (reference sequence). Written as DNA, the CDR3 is TGCGCCAGCAGTGAGACTGTGGGTTACAGCACCGGGGAGCTGTTTTTT. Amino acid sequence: CASSETVGYSTGELFF.

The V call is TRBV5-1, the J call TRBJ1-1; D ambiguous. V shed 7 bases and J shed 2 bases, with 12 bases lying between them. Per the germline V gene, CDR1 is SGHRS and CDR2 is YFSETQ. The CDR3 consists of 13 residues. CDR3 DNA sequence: TGCGCCAGCGCGATACAGAGAAACACTGAAGCTTTCTTT. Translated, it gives CASAIQRNTEAFF.

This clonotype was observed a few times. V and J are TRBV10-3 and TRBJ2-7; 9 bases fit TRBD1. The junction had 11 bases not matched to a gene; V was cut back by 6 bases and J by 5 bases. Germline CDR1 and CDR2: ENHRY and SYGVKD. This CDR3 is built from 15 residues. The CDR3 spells CAISPRGGQGNEQYF. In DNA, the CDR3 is TGTGCCATCAGCCCTCGTGGAGGACAGGGGAACGAGCAGTACTTC.

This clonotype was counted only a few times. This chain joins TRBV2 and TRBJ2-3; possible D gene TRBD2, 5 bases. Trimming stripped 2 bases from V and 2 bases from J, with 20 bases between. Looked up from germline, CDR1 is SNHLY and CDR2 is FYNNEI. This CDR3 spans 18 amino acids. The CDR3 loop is CASSESIMTITHTDTQYF. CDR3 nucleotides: TGTGCCAGCAGTGAATCGATTATGACTATCACACACACAGATACGCAGTATTTT.

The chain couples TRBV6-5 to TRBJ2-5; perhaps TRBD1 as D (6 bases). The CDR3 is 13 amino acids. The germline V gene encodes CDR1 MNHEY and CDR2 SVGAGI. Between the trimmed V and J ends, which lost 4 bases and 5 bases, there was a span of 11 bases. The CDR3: CASSSGVLETQYF. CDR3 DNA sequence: TGTGCCAGCAGTTCAGGGGTTCTGGAGACCCAGTACTTC.

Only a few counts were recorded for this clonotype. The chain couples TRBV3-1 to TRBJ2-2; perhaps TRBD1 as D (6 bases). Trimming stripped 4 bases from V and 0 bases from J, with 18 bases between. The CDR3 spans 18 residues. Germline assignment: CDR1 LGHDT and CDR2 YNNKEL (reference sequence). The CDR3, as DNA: TGTGCCAGCAGCCGGGACACCCCGGTCCGTCCGAACACCGGGGAGCTGTTTTTT. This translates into CASSRDTPVRPNTGELFF.

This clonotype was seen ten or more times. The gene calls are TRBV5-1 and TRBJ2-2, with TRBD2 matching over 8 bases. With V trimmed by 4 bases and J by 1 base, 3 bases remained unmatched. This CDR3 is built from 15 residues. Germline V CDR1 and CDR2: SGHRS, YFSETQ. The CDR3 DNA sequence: TGCGCCAGCAGCGAGGGACTAGGGAACACCGGGGAGCTGTTTTTT. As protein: CASSEGLGNTGELFF.

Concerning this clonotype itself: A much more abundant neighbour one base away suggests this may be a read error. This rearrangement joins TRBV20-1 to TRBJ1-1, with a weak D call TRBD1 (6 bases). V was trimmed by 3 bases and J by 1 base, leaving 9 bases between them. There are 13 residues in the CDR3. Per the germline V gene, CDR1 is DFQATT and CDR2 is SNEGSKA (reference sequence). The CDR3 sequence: CSARGGANTEAFF. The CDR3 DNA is TGCAGTGCTAGGGGGGGGGCGAACACTGAAGCTTTCTTT.

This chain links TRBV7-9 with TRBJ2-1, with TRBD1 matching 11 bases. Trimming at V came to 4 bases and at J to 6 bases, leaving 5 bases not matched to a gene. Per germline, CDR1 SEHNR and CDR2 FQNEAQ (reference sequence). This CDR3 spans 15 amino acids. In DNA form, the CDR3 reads TGTGCCAGCAGCTCCGGACAGGGGGCTGTCAATGAGCAGTTCTTC. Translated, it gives CASSSGQGAVNEQFF.

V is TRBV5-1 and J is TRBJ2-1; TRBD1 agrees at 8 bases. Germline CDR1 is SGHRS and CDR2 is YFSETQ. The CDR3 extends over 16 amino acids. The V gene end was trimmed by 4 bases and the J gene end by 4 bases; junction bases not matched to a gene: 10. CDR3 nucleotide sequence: TGCGCCAGCAGCGATCCAGGGGGCGGAGGGTACAATGAGCAGTTCTTC. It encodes CASSDPGGGGYNEQFF.

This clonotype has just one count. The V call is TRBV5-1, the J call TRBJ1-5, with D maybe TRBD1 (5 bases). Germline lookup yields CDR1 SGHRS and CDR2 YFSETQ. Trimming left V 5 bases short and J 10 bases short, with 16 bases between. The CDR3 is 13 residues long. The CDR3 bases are TGCGCCAGCAGTCTAGACAGTCCGGGACCCCAGCATTTT. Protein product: CASSLDSPGPQHF.

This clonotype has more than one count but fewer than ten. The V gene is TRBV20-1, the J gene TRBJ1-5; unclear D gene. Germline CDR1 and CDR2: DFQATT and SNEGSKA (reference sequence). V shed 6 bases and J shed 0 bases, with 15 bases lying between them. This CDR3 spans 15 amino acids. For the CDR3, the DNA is TGCAGTGCCGGCCCAGGCGCTTATAGCAATCAGCCCCAGCATTTT. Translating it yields CSAGPGAYSNQPQHF.

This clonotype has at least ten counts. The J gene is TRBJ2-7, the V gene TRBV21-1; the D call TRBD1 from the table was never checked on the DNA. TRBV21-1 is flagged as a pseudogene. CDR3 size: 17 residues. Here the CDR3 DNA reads TGTGCCAGCAGCAAAGATTGGAACAGGGTTTCCTCCTACGAGCAGTACGTC. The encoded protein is CASSKDWNRVSSYEQYV.